Listed below are T cell receptor beta chains from one sample, sequenced in a study of radiotherapy plus CTLA-4 blockade in lung cancer. Clones were sequenced by immunoSEQ multiplex PCR, and TCRdb holds only the in-frame ones, with some missing. The sample lists about 110,000 clones, roughly 80% occurring once. Sequencing used peripheral blood, obtained from a patient treated with radiotherapy plus ipilimumab. The receptors originated from a human donor with non-small cell lung cancer that progressed on radiotherapy plus ipilimumab. Some clones in this sample may be carry-over from other donors' samples. CDR3s include the opening cysteine and the closing phenylalanine or tryptophan. Each record gives: CDR3 length, D gene, V gene, J gene, clone size, CDR3 protein, CDR3 DNA. D genes are given only for firm matches. Clone size is stated in some rows and not others, as once, few, many or a class when expanded.

17	.	TRBV30	TRBJ2-6	.	CAWSVRGRYSGANVLTF	TGTGCCTGGAGTGTCAGGGGCAGGTACTCTGGGGCCAACGTCCTGACTTTC
17	.	TRBV19	TRBJ1-1	.	CASSSLRPRGLNTEAFF	TGTGCCAGTAGTTCCCTACGACCTCGGGGGCTGAACACTGAAGCTTTCTTT
14	.	TRBV7-2	TRBJ2-7	.	CASSLETAAYEQYF	TGTGCCAGCAGCTTAGAGACAGCCGCCTACGAGCAGTACTTC
15	.	TRBV28	TRBJ1-5	.	CASSPYRGAHQPQHF	TGTGCCAGCAGTCCTTACCGGGGGGCCCATCAGCCCCAGCATTTT
14	TRBD1	TRBV5-4	TRBJ2-7	once	CASTSGDRGEEQYF	TGTGCCAGCACCTCAGGGGACAGGGGTGAGGAGCAGTACTTC
17	TRBD2	TRBV18	TRBJ2-2	.	CASSPGLAGTNTGELFF	TGTGCCAGCTCACCGGGACTAGCGGGGACTAACACCGGGGAGCTGTTTTTT
16	.	TRBV5-6	TRBJ2-5	once	CASSWGDYRDGETQYF	TGTGCCAGCAGCTGGGGGGACTACAGGGACGGGGAGACCCAGTACTTC
15	TRBD2	TRBV4-2	TRBJ2-7	.	CASSRQSGLTYEQYF	TGTGCCAGCAGCCGTCAATCGGGACTAACCTACGAGCAGTACTTC
16	TRBD2	TRBV7-2	TRBJ2-5	.	CASSLGGLAGGETQYF	TGTGCCAGCAGCTTAGGGGGGCTAGCGGGTGGGGAGACCCAGTACTTC
15	TRBD2	TRBV6-1	TRBJ2-3	.	CASSGTSGGADTQYF	TGTGCCAGCAGTGGAACTAGCGGGGGAGCGGATACGCAGTATTTT
15	.	TRBV5-1	TRBJ1-3	once	CASSLTAASGNTIYF	TGCGCCAGCAGCTTGACGGCAGCCTCTGGAAACACCATATATTTT
13	.	TRBV29-1	TRBJ1-6	.	CSVGDRDNSPLHF	TGCAGCGTTGGGGACCGCGATAATTCACCCCTCCACTTT
13	.	TRBV6-5	TRBJ2-5	.	CASYEHYQETQYF	TGTGCCAGCTACGAGCACTACCAAGAGACCCAGTACTTC
16	TRBD2	TRBV7-6	TRBJ2-2	few	CASSLVPAGGTGELFF	TGTGCCAGCAGCTTAGTCCCAGCGGGGGGCACCGGGGAGCTGTTTTTT
18	TRBD2	TRBV4-3	TRBJ2-7	.	CASSRQIVGGASGYEQYF	TGCGCCAGCAGCCGACAAATCGTTGGTGGCGCTAGCGGCTACGAGCAGTACTTC
14	.	TRBV28	TRBJ1-6	.	CASSLLRQNSPLHF	TGTGCCAGCAGTCTCCTACGACAGAATTCACCCCTCCACTTT
14	.	TRBV4-2	TRBJ2-1	few	CASSQDGERTEQFF	TGTGCCAGCAGCCAAGATGGGGAGCGGACTGAGCAGTTCTTC
14	.	TRBV18	TRBJ1-2	few	CASSPPSFGASGGF	TGTGCCAGCTCACCACCGAGTTTCGGGGCCAGCGGGGGATTC
15	TRBD2	TRBV6-6	TRBJ2-7	.	CASSYDAGGPGEQYF	TGTGCCAGCAGTTACGACGCGGGGGGGCCGGGGGAGCAGTACTTC
14	.	TRBV5-8	TRBJ1-2	few	CASSNDAASYGYTF	TGTGCCAGCAGCAACGACGCCGCCAGCTATGGCTACACCTTC
12	.	TRBV5-4	TRBJ2-7	once	CASSSPGYEQYF	TGTGCCAGCAGCTCCCCTGGGTACGAGCAGTACTTC
15	.	TRBV11-1	TRBJ1-3	.	CASSHRALSGNTIYF	TGTGCCAGCAGCCACAGGGCCCTCTCTGGAAACACCATATATTTT
15	TRBD1	TRBV5-1	TRBJ1-1	.	CASREAQGVNTEAFF	TGCGCCAGCAGGGAAGCACAGGGGGTGAACACTGAAGCTTTCTTT
11	.	TRBV6-1	TRBJ1-2	once	CASSTGSLLTF	TGTGCCAGCAGTACGGGGTCTCTTTTAACCTTC
14	.	TRBV7-7	TRBJ2-2	.	CASSFDRYTGELFF	TGTGCTAGCAGCTTCGACAGATACACCGGGGAGCTGTTTTTT
14	TRBD1	TRBV6-1	TRBJ1-5	.	CASRTTGGRQPQHF	TGTGCCAGCAGGACGACAGGGGGCAGGCAGCCCCAGCATTTT
14	.	TRBV11-2	TRBJ1-1	.	CASSRFGLNTEAFF	TGTGCCAGCAGCCGATTTGGCCTGAACACTGAAGCTTTCTTT
15	.	TRBV4-2	TRBJ2-3	.	CASSQVVSMADTQYF	TGTGCCAGCAGCCAAGTCGTCTCAATGGCAGATACGCAGTATTTT
21	.	TRBV19	TRBJ1-2	.	CASSIARNSGTPGGANYGYTF	TGTGCCAGTAGTATAGCCCGAAACTCCGGGACACCGGGAGGGGCTAACTATGGCTACACCTTC
13	.	TRBV6-5	TRBJ2-5	.	CASSYEWGETQYF	TGTGCCAGCAGTTATGAGTGGGGAGAGACCCAGTACTTC
16	.	TRBV4-1	TRBJ1-5	.	CASSPPGRDAYQPQHF	TGCGCCAGCAGCCCCCCGGGCAGAGATGCATATCAGCCCCAGCATTTT
16	.	TRBV7-2	TRBJ1-5	.	CASSLSATDSNQPQHF	TGTGCCAGCAGCTTAAGTGCCACAGATAGCAATCAGCCCCAGCATTTT
16	.	TRBV25-1	TRBJ1-1	.	CASSEPSGRANTEAFF	TGTGCCAGCAGTGAACCCTCCGGCAGGGCGAACACTGAAGCTTTCTTT
18	TRBD2	TRBV7-2	TRBJ2-5	.	CASSFPRRGGGARETQYF	TGTGCCAGCAGTTTTCCCCGCCGTGGCGGGGGGGCCCGGGAGACCCAGTACTTC
15	.	TRBV9	TRBJ1-2	once	CASSVDSGSYYGYTF	TGTGCCAGCAGCGTAGACTCCGGCAGCTACTATGGCTACACCTTC
15	TRBD1	TRBV6-6	TRBJ2-7	.	CASSYSAGGHYEQYF	TGTGCCAGCAGTTACTCGGCAGGGGGCCACTACGAGCAGTACTTC
14	.	TRBV6-5	TRBJ2-6	.	CASSRTFGANVLTF	TGTGCCAGCAGTAGAACATTTGGGGCCAACGTCCTGACTTTC